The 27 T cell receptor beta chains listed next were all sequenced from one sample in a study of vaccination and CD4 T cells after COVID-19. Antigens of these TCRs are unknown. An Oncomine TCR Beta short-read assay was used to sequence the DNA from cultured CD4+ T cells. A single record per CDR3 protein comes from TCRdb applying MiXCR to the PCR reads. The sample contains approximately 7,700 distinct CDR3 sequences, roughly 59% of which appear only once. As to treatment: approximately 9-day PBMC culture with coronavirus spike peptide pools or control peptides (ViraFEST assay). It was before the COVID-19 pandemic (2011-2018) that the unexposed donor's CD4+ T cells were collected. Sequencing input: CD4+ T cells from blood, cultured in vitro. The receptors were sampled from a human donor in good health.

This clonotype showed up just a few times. CDR3 residues: CAWSGDNTEAFF. CDR3 coding DNA: TGTGCCTGGAGCGGGGATAACACTGAAGCTTTCTTT. J is TRBJ1-1 and V is TRBV30, with D uncertain. This CDR3 has 12 amino acids. Trimming cost V 3 bases and J 2 bases, with 7 bases left between them. CDR1 is GTSNPN and CDR2 is SVGIG in the germline V gene (reference sequence).

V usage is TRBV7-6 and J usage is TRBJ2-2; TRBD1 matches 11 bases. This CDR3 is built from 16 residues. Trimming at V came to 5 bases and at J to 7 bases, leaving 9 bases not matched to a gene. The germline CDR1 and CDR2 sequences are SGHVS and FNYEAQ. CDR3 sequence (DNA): TGTGCCAGCAGCACACGGACAGGGGGCGCTCACGGGGAGCTGTTTTTT. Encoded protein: CASSTRTGGAHGELFF.

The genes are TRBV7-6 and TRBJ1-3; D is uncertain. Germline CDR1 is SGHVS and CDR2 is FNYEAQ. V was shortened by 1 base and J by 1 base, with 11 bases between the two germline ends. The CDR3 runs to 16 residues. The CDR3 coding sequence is TGTGCCAGCAGCTTAGGGGGTGCGGGTTCTGGAAACACCATATATTTT. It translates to CASSLGGAGSGNTIYF.

The CDR3 sequence is CSARPIPGQGGTEAFF. The CDR3 nucleotides are TGCAGTGCTAGACCAATCCCGGGACAGGGTGGCACTGAAGCTTTCTTT. This chain joins TRBV20-1 and TRBJ1-1; 9 bases map to TRBD1. Per germline, CDR1 DFQATT and CDR2 SNEGSKA (reference sequence). The CDR3 length is 16 residues. The trim removed 2 bases at V and 4 bases at J, leaving 11 bases unmatched.

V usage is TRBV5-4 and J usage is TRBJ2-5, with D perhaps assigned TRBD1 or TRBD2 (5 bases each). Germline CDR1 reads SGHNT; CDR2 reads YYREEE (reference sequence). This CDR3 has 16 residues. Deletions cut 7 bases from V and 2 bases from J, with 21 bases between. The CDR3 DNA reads TGTGCCAGCTCGCCCAGCTTGGAGAGGGGACAAGAGACCCAGTACTTC. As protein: CASSPSLERGQETQYF. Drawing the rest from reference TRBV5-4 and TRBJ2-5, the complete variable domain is ETGVTQSPTHLIKTRGQQVTLRCSSQSGHNTVSWYQQALGQGPQFIFQYYREEENGRGNFPPRFSGLQFPNYSSELNVNALELDDSALYLCASSPSLERGQETQYFGPGTRLLVL.

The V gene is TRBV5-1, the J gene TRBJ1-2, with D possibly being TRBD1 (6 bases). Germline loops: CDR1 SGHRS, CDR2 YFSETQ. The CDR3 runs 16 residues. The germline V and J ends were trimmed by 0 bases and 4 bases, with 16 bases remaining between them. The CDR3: CASSLEGHRDGYGYTF. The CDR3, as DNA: TGCGCCAGCAGCTTGGAAGGTCACAGGGATGGCTATGGCTACACCTTC.

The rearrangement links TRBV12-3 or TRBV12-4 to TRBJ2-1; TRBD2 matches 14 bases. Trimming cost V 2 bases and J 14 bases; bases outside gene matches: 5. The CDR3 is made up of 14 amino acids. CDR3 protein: CASSLPGTSGGKFF. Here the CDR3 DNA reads TGTGCCAGCAGTTTACCCGGGACTAGCGGGGGCAAGTTCTTC.

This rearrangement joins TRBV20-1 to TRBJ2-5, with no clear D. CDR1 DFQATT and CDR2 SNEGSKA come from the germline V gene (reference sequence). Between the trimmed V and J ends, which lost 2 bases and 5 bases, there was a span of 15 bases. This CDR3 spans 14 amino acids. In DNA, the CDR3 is TGCAGTGCTAGAAGCGTTGGGTCTGCGGAGACCCAGTACTTC. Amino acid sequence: CSARSVGSAETQYF.

The CDR3 region has the DNA TGTGCCAGCAGCAATAAACGGTCACAAGAGACCCAGTACTTC. It codes for CASSNKRSQETQYF. The chain combines TRBV21-1 with TRBJ2-5. TRBV21-1 is a documented pseudogene. The CDR3 covers 14 residues.

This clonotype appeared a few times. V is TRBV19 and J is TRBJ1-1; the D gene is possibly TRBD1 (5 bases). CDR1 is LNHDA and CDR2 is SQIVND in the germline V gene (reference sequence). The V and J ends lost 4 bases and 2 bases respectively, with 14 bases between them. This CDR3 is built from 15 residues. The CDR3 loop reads CASSKYGQGNTEAFF. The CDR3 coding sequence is TGTGCCAGTAGTAAGTATGGGCAGGGTAACACTGAAGCTTTCTTT.

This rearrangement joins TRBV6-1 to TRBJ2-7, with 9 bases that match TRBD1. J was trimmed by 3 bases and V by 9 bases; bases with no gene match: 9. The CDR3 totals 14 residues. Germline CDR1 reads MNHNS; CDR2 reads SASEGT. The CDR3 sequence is CARFSDRGDYEQYF. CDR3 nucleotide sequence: TGTGCCAGGTTCTCTGACAGGGGGGACTACGAGCAGTACTTC.

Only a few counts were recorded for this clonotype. The DNA for the CDR3 is TGTGCCAGCAGTCTCACTAGCGGGATGACGGGTGGAGAGACCCAGTACTTC. Translated, it gives CASSLTSGMTGGETQYF. The chain is built from TRBV6-1 and TRBJ2-5, with 10 positions matching TRBD2. The CDR3 extends over 17 amino acids. Germline values: CDR1 MNHNS, CDR2 SASEGT. The ends lost 5 bases at V and 4 bases at J; junction bases unmatched: 13.

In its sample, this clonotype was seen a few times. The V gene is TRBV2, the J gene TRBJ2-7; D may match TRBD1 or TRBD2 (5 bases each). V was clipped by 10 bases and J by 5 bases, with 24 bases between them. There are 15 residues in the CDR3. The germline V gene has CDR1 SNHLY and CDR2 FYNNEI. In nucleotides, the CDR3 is TGTGCCACCGACGGGCGAGGGGACCCCTGGGACGAGCAGTACTTC. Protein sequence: CATDGRGDPWDEQYF.

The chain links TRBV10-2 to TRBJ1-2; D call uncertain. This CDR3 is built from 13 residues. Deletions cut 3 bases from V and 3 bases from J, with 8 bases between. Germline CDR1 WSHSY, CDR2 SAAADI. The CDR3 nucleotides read TGCGCCAGCAGTGACACAGAGTACTATGGCTACACCTTC. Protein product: CASSDTEYYGYTF.

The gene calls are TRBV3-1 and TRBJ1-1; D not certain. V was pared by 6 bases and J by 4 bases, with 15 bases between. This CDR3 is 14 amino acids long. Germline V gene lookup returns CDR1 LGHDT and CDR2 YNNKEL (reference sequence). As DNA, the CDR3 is TGTGCCAGCAGTAACCTCCAGATAGGCACTGAAGCTTTCTTT. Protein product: CASSNLQIGTEAFF. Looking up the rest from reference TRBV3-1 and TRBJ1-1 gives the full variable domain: DTAVSQTPKYLVTQMGNDKSIKCEQNLGHDTMYWYKQDSKKFLKIMFSYNNKELIINETVPNRFSPKSPDKAHLNLHINSLELGDSAVYFCASSNLQIGTEAFFGQGTRLTVV.

The CDR3 is CASSASSYEQYF. Written as DNA, the CDR3 is TGTGCCAGCAGTGCAAGCTCCTACGAGCAGTACTTC. The chain recombines TRBV6-1 with TRBJ2-7; D unclear. This CDR3 contains 12 residues. Germline CDR1 is MNHNS and CDR2 is SASEGT. Trimming stripped 4 bases from V and 0 bases from J, with 4 bases between.

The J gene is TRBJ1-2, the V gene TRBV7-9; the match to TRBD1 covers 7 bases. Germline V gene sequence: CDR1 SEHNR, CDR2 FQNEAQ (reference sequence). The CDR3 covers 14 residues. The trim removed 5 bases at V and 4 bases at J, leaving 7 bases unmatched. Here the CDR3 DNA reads TGTGCCAGCAGCCACCAGACAGGGACCTATGGCTACACCTTC. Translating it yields CASSHQTGTYGYTF. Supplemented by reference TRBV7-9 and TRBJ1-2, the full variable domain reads DTGVSQNPRHKITKRGQNVTFRCDPISEHNRLYWYRQTLGQGPEFLTYFQNEAQLEKSRLLSDRFSAERPKGSFSTLEIQRTEQGDSAMYLCASSHQTGTYGYTFGSGTRLTVV.

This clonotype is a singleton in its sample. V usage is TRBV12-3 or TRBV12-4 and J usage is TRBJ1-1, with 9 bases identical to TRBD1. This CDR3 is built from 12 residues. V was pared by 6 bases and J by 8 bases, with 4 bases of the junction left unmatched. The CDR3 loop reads CASSPTGGEAFF. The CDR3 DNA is TGTGCCAGCAGCCCGACAGGGGGGGAAGCTTTCTTT.

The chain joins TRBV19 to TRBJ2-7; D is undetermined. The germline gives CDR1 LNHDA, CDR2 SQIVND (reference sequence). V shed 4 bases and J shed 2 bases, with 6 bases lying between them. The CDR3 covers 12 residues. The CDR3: CASSTDTYEQYF. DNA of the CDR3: TGTGCCAGTAGTACAGACACCTACGAGCAGTACTTC.

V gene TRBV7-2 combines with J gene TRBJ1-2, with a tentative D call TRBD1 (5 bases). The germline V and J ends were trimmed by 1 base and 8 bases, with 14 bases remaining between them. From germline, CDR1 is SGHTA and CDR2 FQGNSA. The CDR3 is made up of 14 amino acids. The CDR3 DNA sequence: TGTGCCAGCAGCTTAGAGGTCCGGGGCGGGGGCTACACCTTC. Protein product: CASSLEVRGGGYTF.

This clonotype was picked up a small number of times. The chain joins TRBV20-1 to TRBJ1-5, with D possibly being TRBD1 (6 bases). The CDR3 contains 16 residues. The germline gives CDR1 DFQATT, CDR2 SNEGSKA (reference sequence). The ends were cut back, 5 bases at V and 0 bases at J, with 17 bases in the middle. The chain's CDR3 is CSAGGQPVYSNQPQHF. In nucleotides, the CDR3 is TGCAGTGCTGGCGGACAGCCAGTTTATAGCAATCAGCCCCAGCATTTT.

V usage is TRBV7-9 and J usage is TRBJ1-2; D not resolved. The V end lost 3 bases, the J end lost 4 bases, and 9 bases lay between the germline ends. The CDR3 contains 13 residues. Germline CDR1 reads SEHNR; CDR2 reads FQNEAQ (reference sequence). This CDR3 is CASSLDLIYGYTF. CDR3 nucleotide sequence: TGTGCCAGCAGCTTGGACCTGATCTATGGCTACACCTTC.

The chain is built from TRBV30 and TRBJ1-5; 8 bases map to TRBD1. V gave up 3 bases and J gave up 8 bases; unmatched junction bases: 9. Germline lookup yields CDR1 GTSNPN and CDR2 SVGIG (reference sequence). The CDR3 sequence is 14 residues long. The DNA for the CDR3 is TGTGCCTGGAGGGGACAGGCGGCGCAGGAGCCCCAGCATTTT. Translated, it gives CAWRGQAAQEPQHF.

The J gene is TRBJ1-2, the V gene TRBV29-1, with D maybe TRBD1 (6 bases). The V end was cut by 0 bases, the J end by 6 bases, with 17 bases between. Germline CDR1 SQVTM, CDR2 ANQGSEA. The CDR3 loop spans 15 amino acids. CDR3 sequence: CSVEDGSGASNGYTF. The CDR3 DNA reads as TGCAGCGTTGAAGATGGCTCGGGGGCATCTAATGGCTACACCTTC.

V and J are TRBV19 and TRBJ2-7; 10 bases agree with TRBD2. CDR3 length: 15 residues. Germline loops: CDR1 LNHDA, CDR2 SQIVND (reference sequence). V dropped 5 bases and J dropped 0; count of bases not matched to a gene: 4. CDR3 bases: TGTGCCAGTAGTCCGCGGACTAGCGGCTCCTACGAGCAGTACTTC. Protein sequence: CASSPRTSGSYEQYF.

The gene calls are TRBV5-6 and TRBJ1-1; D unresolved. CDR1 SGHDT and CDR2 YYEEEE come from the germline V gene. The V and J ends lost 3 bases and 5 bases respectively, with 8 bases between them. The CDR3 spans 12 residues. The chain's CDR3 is CASSYGDTEAFF. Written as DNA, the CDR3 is TGTGCCAGCAGCTACGGGGATACTGAAGCTTTCTTT.

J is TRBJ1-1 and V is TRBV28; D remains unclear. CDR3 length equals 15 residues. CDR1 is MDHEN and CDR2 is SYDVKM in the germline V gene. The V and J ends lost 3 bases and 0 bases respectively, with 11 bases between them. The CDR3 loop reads CASSFSGGLNTEAFF. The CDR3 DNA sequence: TGTGCCAGCAGTTTCTCGGGCGGCCTGAACACTGAAGCTTTCTTT.